One sample yielded the 12 T cell receptor beta chains listed below, sequenced in a study of OX40 agonist ivuxolimab in advanced cancers. To prepare the library, the immunoSEQ multiplex PCR assay was applied. As stored in TCRdb, this immuneACCESS dataset retains in-frame rearrangements with V and J assigned. A fraction of the clones does not appear; measured against another copy, unresolved V genes explain less than half of the discrepancy, and the remainder lacks a known reason. The sample profile shows more than 60,000 clones; 70% to 90% of them were found once. Over 0.75% of the sample comes from the top ten. This specimen consisted of CD4+ or CD8+ T cells sorted from blood, obtained in a trial of the OX40 agonist ivuxolimab. These TCRs come from an adult with an advanced solid tumor such as melanoma, head and neck, liver or kidney cancer.

The chain carries TRBV7-3 and TRBJ1-5; 9 nucleotides align to TRBD1. The ends lost 5 bases at V and 3 bases at J; junction bases unmatched: 5. This CDR3 is built from 15 residues. The germline V gene has CDR1 SGHTA and CDR2 FQGTGA. CDR3 bases: TGTGCCAGCAGCACCGGGACAGGGATCAATCAGCCCCAGCATTTT. Translating it yields CASSTGTGINQPQHF.

In nucleotides, the CDR3 is TGTGCCATACTAGTCATTCGGTTTTGGCTTTACAATGAGCAGTTCTTC. Protein product: CAILVIRFWLYNEQFF. The rearrangement uses TRBV10-3 and TRBJ2-1; a possible D gene is TRBD2 (5 bases). Trimming shortened V by 9 bases and J by 4 bases, and 22 bases separated the two germline ends. There are 16 residues in the CDR3. CDR1 ENHRY and CDR2 SYGVKD come from the germline V gene.

Note on this clone: One end of the junction varies from germline; a read error may be responsible. This chain links TRBV7-2 with TRBJ2-1; 11 positions match TRBD2. Germline V gene sequence: CDR1 SGHTA, CDR2 FQGNSA. This CDR3 comprises 14 residues. CDR3 in DNA: TGTGCCAGCAGCCTAGCGGGAGGCCACAATGAGCAGTTCTTC. Encoded protein: CASSLAGGHNEQFF.

This chain connects TRBV11-2 to TRBJ1-1; D remains ambiguous. The V and J ends lost 2 bases and 4 bases respectively, with 14 bases between them. The CDR3 is 15 residues long. Looked up from germline, CDR1 is SGHAT and CDR2 is FQNNGV. The CDR3 DNA reads as TGTGCCAGCAGCTTAAGAGGGATAGAGGGCACTGAAGCTTTCTTT. This codes for CASSLRGIEGTEAFF.

The chain is built from TRBV7-3 and TRBJ2-5, with 9 positions matching TRBD2. This CDR3 spans 13 amino acids. Germline V gene lookup returns CDR1 SGHTA and CDR2 FQGTGA. V gave up 3 bases and J gave up 5 bases; unmatched junction bases: 1. CDR3 in amino acids: CASSFSGSETQYF. The CDR3 coding sequence is TGTGCCAGCAGCTTTAGCGGGAGCGAGACCCAGTACTTC. The variable domain in full, completed from reference TRBV7-3 and TRBJ2-5, reads GAGVSQTPSNKVTEKGKYVELRCDPISGHTALYWYRQSLGQGPEFLIYFQGTGAADDSGLPNDRFFAVRPEGSVSTLKIQRTERGDSAVYLCASSFSGSETQYFGPGTRLLVL.

V and J are TRBV10-3 and TRBJ2-3; D may be TRBD1 (6 bases). This CDR3 has 13 residues. V was cut by 6 bases and J by 4 bases, with 11 bases left in between. Germline values: CDR1 ENHRY, CDR2 SYGVKD. CDR3 residues: CAIRDSGSDTQYF. CDR3 bases: TGTGCCATCAGGGACAGTGGTTCAGATACGCAGTATTTT.

V usage is TRBV7-9 and J usage is TRBJ1-1; TRBD1 matches at 9 bases. The CDR3 runs 13 residues. The junction had 8 bases not matched to a gene; V was cut back by 5 bases and J by 10 bases. Germline lookup yields CDR1 SEHNR and CDR2 FQNEAQ (reference sequence). DNA for the CDR3: TGTGCCAGCAGCCACCCCACAGGGGGCAGAGCTTTCTTT. Protein: CASSHPTGGRAFF.

The chain combines TRBV18 with TRBJ2-3, with TRBD2 matching 13 bases. The CDR3 covers 17 residues. The J segment lost 1 base and the V segment lost 8 bases, leaving 9 bases of the junction unmatched. The germline V gene encodes CDR1 KGHSH and CDR2 LQKENI. The CDR3 DNA follows: TGTGCCAGCGAACCACCCGGGACTAGCGGGGGCACAGATACGCAGTATTTT. This translates into CASEPPGTSGGTDTQYF.

V usage is TRBV6-6 and J usage is TRBJ2-6, with no clear D. The V end lost 8 bases, the J end lost 0 bases, and 5 bases lay between the germline ends. CDR3 length: 13 residues. In germline, CDR1 is MNHNY, CDR2 SVGAGI (reference sequence). The CDR3 protein is CASWSSGANVLTF. Here the CDR3 DNA reads TGTGCCAGCTGGAGCTCTGGGGCCAACGTCCTGACTTTC.

The chain recombines TRBV7-9 with TRBJ2-2; D is ambiguous. Germline V gene lookup returns CDR1 SEHNR and CDR2 FQNEAQ (reference sequence). Trimming left V 3 bases short and J 0 bases short, with 2 bases between. This CDR3 region has 13 residues. The CDR3 DNA sequence: TGTGCCAGCAGCTTTCCGAACACCGGGGAGCTGTTTTTT. Its protein is CASSFPNTGELFF.

The chain combines TRBV9 with TRBJ2-3, with 9 bases that match TRBD2. V gave up 3 bases and J gave up 2 bases; unmatched junction bases: 7. The CDR3 extends over 16 amino acids. Germline-derived CDR1 and CDR2 are SGDLS and YYNGEE. The CDR3 DNA sequence: TGTGCCAGCAGCGCCCTAGCGGGGCCCCCCACAGATACGCAGTATTTT. Protein sequence: CASSALAGPPTDTQYF.

The V call is TRBV6-6, the J call TRBJ2-1; 12 nucleotides agree with TRBD2. CDR1 is MNHNY and CDR2 is SVGAGI in the germline V gene (reference sequence). This CDR3 is 13 amino acids long. V lost 5 bases, J lost 9 bases, and 2 bases stayed unmatched. CDR3 residues: CASSKGLAGEQFF. In DNA, the CDR3 is TGTGCCAGCAGTAAGGGACTAGCGGGTGAGCAGTTCTTC.